A selection of T cell receptor beta chains follows, all from one sample in a study of CXCR3-negative and CXCR3-positive naive CD8 T cells. TCRdb re-analyzed the 5' RACE reads; it lists each CDR3 protein once, without DNA. Recorded for this sample: about 120,000 distinct CDR3 sequences. The material sequenced was naive CXCR3+ CD8+ T cells from blood. The receptors originated from a human donor in good health. Some clones in this sample may be carry-over from other donors' samples. Each CDR3 is given with its conserved first and last residue.

length: 14
J: TRBJ2-5
V: TRBV15
CDR3: CATSGRGQDLEKYF

length: 17
J: TRBJ2-1
V: TRBV4-1
CDR3: CASSQAPPSGSRYEQFF

length: 13
J: TRBJ2-1
V: TRBV28
CDR3: CASVLDDYNEQFF

length: 16
J: TRBJ1-5
V: TRBV5-5
CDR3: CASSLAGGSLGEPQHF

length: 18
J: TRBJ2-5
V: TRBV4-3
CDR3: CASSQDLMGQGLQETQYF

length: 13
J: TRBJ2-5
V: TRBV5-5
CDR3: CASSLALGETEYF

length: 11
J: TRBJ2-7
V: TRBV29-1
CDR3: CSVAGVHEQYF

length: 15
J: TRBJ2-1
V: TRBV12-3/TRBV12-4
CDR3: CASTQSGGRMYEQFF

length: 12
J: TRBJ2-7
V: TRBV29-1
CDR3: CSVSGNAYEQYF

length: 15
J: TRBJ2-7
V: TRBV23-1
CDR3: CASSQSGRGTGEQYF

length: 12
J: TRBJ2-1
V: TRBV3-1
CDR3: CASSQSRSEQFF

length: 13
J: TRBJ2-7
V: TRBV7-9
CDR3: CASSPDTPYEQYF

length: 11
J: TRBJ1-2
V: TRBV28
CDR3: CASSPGYGYTF

length: 17
J: TRBJ2-3
V: TRBV7-2
CDR3: CASSLKFLAGGPDTQYF

length: 16
J: TRBJ2-1
V: TRBV20-1
CDR3: CSARDLGGISYNEQFF

length: 13
J: TRBJ2-7
V: TRBV20-1
CDR3: CSARGGVEYEQYF

length: 13
J: TRBJ2-5
V: TRBV20-1
CDR3: CSAGGDSGETQYF

length: 13
J: TRBJ2-7
V: TRBV12-3/TRBV12-4
CDR3: CASSSGRTHEQYF

length: 15
J: TRBJ2-7
V: TRBV5-1
CDR3: CASSFIHRGSYEQYF

length: 15
J: TRBJ2-7
V: TRBV5-1
CDR3: CASSLVFSSGNEQYF

length: 16
J: TRBJ2-2
V: TRBV29-1
CDR3: CSAHRDGEGSAGELFF

length: 14
J: TRBJ2-1
V: TRBV7-9
CDR3: CASMTDFSYNEQFF

length: 16
J: TRBJ2-3
V: TRBV19
CDR3: CASSIRDNLSTDTQYF

length: 15
J: TRBJ2-1
V: TRBV11-2
CDR3: CASSLTSGRAYEQFF

length: 21
J: TRBJ2-1
V: TRBV7-3
CDR3: CASSLRQTGTILVVSYNEQFF

length: 14
J: TRBJ2-7
V: TRBV20-1
CDR3: CSALPRTSSYEQYF